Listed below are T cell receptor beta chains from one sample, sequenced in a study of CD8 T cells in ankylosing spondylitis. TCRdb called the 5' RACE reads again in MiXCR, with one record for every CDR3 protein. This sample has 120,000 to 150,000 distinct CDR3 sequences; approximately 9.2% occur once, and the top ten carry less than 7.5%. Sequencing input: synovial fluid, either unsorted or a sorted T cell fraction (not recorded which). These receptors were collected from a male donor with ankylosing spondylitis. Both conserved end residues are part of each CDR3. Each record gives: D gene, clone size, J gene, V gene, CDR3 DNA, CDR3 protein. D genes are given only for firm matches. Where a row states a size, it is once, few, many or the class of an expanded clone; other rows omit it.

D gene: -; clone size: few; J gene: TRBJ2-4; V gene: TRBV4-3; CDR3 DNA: TGCGCCAGCAGCCAAGATATGCCAGGGAGAGACATTCAGTACTTC; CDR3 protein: CASSQDMPGRDIQYF
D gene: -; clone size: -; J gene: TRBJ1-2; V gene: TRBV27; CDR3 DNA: TGTGCCAGCAGTTTACTACCCCTCCAACGAAACTATGGCTACACCTTC; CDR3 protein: CASSLLPLQRNYGYTF
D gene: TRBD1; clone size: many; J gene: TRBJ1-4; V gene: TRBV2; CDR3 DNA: TGTGCCAGCTGCGGGACAGGGGTTGAAAAACTGTTTTTT; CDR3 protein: CASCGTGVEKLFF
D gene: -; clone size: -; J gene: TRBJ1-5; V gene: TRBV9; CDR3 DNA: TGTGCCAGCAGCTTCACAGGGTTACAGCCCCAGCATTTT; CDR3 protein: CASSFTGLQPQHF
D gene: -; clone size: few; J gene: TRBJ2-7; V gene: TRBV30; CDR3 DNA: TGTGCCTGGAGGGGGTTGTCGCAGTACTTC; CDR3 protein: CAWRGLSQYF
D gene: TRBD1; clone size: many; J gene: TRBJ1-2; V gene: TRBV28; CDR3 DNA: TGTGCCAGCAGTAACAGGGGACCCTATGGCTACACCTTC; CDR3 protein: CASSNRGPYGYTF
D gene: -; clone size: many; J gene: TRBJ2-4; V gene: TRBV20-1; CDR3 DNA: TGCAGTGCTAGAGATTACGGGGGGCCCTCGTACTTC; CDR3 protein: CSARDYGGPSYF
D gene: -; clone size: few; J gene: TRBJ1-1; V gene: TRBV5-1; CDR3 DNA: TGCGCCAGCAGCTTGGGTCACAGGAGGAACACTGAAGCTTTCTTT; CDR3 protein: CASSLGHRRNTEAFF
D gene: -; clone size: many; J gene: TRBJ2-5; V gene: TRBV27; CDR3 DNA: TGTGCCAAGCTCCGGGACGGGGACCAAGAGACCCAGTACTTC; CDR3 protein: CAKLRDGDQETQYF
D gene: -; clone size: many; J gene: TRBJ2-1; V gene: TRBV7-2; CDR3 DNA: TGTGCCAGCAGCTTAGAAGTGCGTTCTGAGCAGTTCTTC; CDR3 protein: CASSLEVRSEQFF
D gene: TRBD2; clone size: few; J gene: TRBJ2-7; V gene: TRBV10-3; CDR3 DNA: TGTGCCATCAGTGGGGGGAGGACTAGCGGGAGTTACGAGCAGTACTTC; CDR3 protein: CAISGGRTSGSYEQYF
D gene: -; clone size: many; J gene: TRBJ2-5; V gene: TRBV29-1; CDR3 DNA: TGCAGCGTTGAAGGGCTAGGAAGAGAGACCCAGTACTTC; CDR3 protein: CSVEGLGRETQYF
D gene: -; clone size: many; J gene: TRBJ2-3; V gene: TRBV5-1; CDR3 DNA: TGCGCCAGCAGCCAGGGCGGGACAAGCACAGATACGCAGTATTTT; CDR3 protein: CASSQGGTSTDTQYF
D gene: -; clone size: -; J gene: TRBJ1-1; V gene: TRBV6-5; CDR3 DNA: TGTGCCAGCAGTTATCAGGGAGACACTGAAGCTTTCTTT; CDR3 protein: CASSYQGDTEAFF
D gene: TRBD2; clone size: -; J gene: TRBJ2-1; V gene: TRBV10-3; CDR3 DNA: TGTGCCTTCAGTTTATTACGGGGGGGCCATGGGGCCTACAATGAGCAGTTCTTC; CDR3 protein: CAFSLLRGGHGAYNEQFF
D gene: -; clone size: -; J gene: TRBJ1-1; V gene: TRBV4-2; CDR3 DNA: TGTGCCAGCAGCCAAGCAGGGAAGACTGAAGCTTTCTTT; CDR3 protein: CASSQAGKTEAFF
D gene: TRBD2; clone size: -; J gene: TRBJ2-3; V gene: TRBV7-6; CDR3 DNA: TGTGCCAGCAGCCTTCACCCCCCCGCGGGGGGCCCGACAGATACGCAGTATTTT; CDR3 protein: CASSLHPPAGGPTDTQYF
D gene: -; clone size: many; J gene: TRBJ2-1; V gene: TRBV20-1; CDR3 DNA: TGCAGTGCCCCGGACAAGCTGGACAATGAGCAGTTCTTC; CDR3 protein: CSAPDKLDNEQFF
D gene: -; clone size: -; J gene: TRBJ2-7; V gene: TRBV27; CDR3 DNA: TGTGCCAGCAGTTTATCCCCCCCCTACGAGCAGTACTTC; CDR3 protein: CASSLSPPYEQYF
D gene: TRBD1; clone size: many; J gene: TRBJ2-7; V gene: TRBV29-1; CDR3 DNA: TGCAGCGCCACCCGACAGGGATCCTCCTACGAGCAGTACTTC; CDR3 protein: CSATRQGSSYEQYF
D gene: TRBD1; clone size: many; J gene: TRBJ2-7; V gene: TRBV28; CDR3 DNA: TGTGCCAGCAGGTCGGGACAGGCCTACGAGCAGTACTTC; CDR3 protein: CASRSGQAYEQYF
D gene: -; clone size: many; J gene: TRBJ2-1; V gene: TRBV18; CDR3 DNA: TGTGCCAGCTCACCACAAAACTCCTACAATGAGCAGTTCTTC; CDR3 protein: CASSPQNSYNEQFF
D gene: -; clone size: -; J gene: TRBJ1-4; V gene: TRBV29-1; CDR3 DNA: TGCAGCGTTGAGGGCCCGGGGAAACTGTTTTTT; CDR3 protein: CSVEGPGKLFF
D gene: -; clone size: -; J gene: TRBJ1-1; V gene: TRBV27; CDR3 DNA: TGTGCCAGCAGTCCTCGCGGCAACGAGAACACTGAAGCTTTCTTT; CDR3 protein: CASSPRGNENTEAFF
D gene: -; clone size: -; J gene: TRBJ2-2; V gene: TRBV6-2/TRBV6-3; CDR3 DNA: TGTGCCAGCAGCCCACTCCGGGGTTCCACCGGGGAGCTGTTTTTT; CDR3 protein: CASSPLRGSTGELFF
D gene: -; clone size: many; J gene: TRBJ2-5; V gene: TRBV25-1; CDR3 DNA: TGTGCCAGCAGTGGGGGACATTTACCTAGGGAGACCCAGTACTTC; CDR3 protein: CASSGGHLPRETQYF
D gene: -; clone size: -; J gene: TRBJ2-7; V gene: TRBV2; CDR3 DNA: TGTGCCAGCAAAAGGACCGAGCAGTACTTC; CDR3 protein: CASKRTEQYF
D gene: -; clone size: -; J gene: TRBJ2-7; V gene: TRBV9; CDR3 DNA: TGTGCCAGCAGCGTAGGGGCCGGGGGACAAGGCTACGGGCAGTACTTC; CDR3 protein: CASSVGAGGQGYGQYF
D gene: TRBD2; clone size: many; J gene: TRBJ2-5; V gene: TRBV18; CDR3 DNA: TGTGCCAGCTCAGCGGGGGAGAGGGCTTACCAAGAGACCCAGTACTTC; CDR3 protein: CASSAGERAYQETQYF
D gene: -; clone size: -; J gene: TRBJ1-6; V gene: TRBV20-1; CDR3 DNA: TGCAGTGCTTGGGACGGCGATTCACCCCTCCACTTT; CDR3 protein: CSAWDGDSPLHF
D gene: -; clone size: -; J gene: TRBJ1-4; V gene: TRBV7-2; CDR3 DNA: TGTGCCAGCAGCGCCCCGCCAGCCGTCTTTGAAAAACTGTTTTTT; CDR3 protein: CASSAPPAVFEKLFF
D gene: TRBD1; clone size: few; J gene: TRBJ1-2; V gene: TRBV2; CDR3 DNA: TGTGCCAGCAGTGTTGAAAGGGGGCCTATCAATGGCTACACCTTC; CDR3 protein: CASSVERGPINGYTF
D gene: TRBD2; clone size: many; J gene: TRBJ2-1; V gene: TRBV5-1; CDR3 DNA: TGCGCCAGCAGCGGACTAGCGGGACGTTACAATGAGCAGTTCTTC; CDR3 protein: CASSGLAGRYNEQFF
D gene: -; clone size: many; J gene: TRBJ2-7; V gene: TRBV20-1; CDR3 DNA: TGCGCTTTTGTGGGGGGGGCTCACGACGAGCAGTACTTC; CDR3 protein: CAFVGGAHDEQYF